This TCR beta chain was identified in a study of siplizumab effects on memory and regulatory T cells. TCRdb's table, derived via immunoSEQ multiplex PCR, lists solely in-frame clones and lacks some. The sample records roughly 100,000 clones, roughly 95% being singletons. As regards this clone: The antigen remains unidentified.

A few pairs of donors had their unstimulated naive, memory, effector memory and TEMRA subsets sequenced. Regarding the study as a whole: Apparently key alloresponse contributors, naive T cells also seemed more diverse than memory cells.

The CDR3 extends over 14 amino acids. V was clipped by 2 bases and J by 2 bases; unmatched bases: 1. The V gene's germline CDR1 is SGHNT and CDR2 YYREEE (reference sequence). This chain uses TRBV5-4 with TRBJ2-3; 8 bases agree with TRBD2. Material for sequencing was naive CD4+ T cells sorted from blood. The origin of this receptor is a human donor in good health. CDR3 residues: CASSFGGDTDTQYF. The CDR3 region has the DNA TGTGCCAGCAGCTTCGGGGGGGACACAGATACGCAGTATTTT. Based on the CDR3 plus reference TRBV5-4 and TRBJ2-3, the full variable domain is ETGVTQSPTHLIKTRGQQVTLRCSSQSGHNTVSWYQQALGQGPQFIFQYYREEENGRGNFPPRFSGLQFPNYSSELNVNALELDDSALYLCASSFGGDTDTQYFGPGTRLTVL.